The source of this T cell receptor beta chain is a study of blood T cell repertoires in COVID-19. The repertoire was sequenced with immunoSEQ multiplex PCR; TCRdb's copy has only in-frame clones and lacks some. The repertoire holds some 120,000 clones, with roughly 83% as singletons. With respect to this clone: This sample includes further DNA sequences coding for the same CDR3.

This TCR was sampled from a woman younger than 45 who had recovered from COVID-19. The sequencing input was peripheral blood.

CDR3: CASSQEEGAGYGYTF. CDR3 bases: TGCGCCAGCAGCCAAGAGGAGGGGGCGGGCTATGGCTACACCTTC. This rearrangement joins TRBV4-1 to TRBJ1-2; 7 bases match TRBD1. The length of the CDR3 is 15 residues. Losses at the gene ends were 0 bases for V and 4 bases for J; bases not matched to a gene: 5. Looked up from germline, CDR1 is MGHRA and CDR2 is YSYEKL.